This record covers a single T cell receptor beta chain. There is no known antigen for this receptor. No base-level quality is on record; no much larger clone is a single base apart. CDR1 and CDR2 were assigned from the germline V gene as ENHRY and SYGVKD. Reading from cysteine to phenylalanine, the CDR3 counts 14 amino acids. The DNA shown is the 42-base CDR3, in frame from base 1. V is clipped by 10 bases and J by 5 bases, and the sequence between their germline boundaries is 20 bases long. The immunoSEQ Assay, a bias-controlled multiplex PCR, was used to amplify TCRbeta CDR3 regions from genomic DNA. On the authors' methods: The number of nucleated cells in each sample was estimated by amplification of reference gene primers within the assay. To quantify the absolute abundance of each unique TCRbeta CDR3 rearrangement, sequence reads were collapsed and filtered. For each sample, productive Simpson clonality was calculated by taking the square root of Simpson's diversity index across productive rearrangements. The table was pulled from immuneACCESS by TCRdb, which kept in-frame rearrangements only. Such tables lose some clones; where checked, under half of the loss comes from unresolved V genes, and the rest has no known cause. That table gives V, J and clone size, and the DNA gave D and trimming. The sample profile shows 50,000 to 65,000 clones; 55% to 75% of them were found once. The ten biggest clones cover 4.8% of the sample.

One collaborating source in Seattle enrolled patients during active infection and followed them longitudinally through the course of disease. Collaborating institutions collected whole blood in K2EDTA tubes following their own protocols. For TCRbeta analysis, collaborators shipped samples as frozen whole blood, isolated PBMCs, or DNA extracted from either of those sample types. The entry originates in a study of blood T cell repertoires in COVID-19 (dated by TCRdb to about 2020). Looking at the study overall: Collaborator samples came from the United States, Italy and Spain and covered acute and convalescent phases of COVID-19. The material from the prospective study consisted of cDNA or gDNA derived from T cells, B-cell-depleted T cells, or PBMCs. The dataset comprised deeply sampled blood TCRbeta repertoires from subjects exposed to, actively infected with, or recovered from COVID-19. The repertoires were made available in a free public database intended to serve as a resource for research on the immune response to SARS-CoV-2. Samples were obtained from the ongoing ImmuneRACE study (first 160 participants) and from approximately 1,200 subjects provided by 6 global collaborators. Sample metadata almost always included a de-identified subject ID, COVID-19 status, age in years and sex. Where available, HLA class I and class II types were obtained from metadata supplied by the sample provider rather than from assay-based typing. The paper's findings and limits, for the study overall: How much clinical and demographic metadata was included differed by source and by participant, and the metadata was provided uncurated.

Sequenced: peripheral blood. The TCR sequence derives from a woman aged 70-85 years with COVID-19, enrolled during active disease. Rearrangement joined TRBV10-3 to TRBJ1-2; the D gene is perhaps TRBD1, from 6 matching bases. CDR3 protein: CATEDTGTPYGYTF. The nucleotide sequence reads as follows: TGTGCCACTGAGGATACCGGGACACCGTATGGCTACACCTTC.